This TCR beta chain is from a study of memory CD4+ T cells and cytomegalovirus serostatus. Study in general: Healthy Belgian adult donors included under ten CMV-positive and fewer than 25 CMV-negative people. Findings and limits, study-wide: Suggested: most of the CMV-linked TCR signature lies in CD4+ memory cells. Each of 55 to 80 CMV-associated TCRbeta sequences occurred in one to five individuals.

Measured with immunoSEQ multiplex PCR; TCRdb has only the in-frame clones, and not every one. The repertoire holds under 100,000 clones, with roughly 80% as singletons. Note on this clone: The antigen is unknown.

Germline values: CDR1 MNHNY, CDR2 SVGAGI (reference sequence). The CDR3 is 14 residues long. Trimming took off 2 bases at V and 3 bases at J, with 11 bases between the two ends. The sort gate was single viable CD3+CD4+CD8-CD45RO+ cells for memory CD4+ T cells. Positive selection with CD4 microbeads enriched total CD4+ T cells. Input material: memory CD4+ T cells from blood. This chain links TRBV6-6 with TRBJ2-7, with D tentatively TRBD1 (6 bases). This TCR was recovered from an adult in good health and CMV-seronegative. The CDR3 DNA reads as TGTGCCAGCAGTTACAGGGGGACAATCTACGAGCAGTACTTC. It codes for CASSYRGTIYEQYF.